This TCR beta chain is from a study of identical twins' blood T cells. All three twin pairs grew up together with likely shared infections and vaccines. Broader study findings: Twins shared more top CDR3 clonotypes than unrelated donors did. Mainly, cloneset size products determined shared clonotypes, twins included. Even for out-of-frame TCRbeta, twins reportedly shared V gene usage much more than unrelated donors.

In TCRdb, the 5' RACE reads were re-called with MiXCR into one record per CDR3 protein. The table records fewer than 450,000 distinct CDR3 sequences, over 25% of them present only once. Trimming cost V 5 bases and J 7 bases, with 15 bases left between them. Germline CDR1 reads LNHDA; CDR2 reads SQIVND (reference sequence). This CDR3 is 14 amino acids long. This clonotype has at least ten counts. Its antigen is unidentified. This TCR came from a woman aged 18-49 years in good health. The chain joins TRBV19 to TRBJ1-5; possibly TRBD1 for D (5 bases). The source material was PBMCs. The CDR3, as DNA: TGTGCCAGTAGTTGGGACGGCCGACAGCAGCCCCAGCATTTT. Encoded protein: CASSWDGRQQPQHF.